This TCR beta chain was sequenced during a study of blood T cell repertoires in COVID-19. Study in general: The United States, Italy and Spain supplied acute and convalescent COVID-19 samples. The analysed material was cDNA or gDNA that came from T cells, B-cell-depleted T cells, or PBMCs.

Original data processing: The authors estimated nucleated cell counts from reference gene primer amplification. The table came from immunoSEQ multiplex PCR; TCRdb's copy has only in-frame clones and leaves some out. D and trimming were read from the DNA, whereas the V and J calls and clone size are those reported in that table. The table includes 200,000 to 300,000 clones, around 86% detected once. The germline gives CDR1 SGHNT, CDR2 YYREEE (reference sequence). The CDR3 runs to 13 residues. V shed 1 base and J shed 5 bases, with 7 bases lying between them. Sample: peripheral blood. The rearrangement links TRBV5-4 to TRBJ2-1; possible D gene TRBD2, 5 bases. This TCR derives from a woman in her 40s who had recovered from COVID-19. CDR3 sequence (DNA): TGTGCCAGCAGCTTGTTACTAGACAATGAGCAGTTCTTC. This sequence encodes CASSLLLDNEQFF.